Given below is one T cell receptor beta chain in context. The antigen is not known. The data originate from a study of long-term antiretroviral therapy in people with HIV. Background on the study: Initial samples were collected about a decade before the 2015 immediate-ART recommendation. Points from the study as a whole: Diversity rose after ART but stayed below transplant donor controls. Blood dates from the mid-2000s to the late 2010s, possibly under older ART regimens. Repertoires in HIV (unlike those of controls) had narrower CDR3 length ranges.

This was the immunoSEQ v3.0 assay at survey level. Sequencing was performed with immunoSEQ multiplex PCR; in TCRdb, only in-frame clones are kept and a portion is missing. The repertoire holds more than 25,000 clones, with 65% to 85% as singletons. The TCR originated in a man in his forties or fifties with HIV. Here the sequenced sample was unsorted PBMCs, taken 3 years after starting antiretroviral therapy.

The CDR3 spells CASSVVSGLYNEQFF. The CDR3 nucleotides read TGTGCCAGCAGCGTAGTTAGCGGGCTCTACAATGAGCAGTTCTTC. The rearrangement links TRBV9 to TRBJ2-1, with 7 positions matching TRBD2. The J segment lost 3 bases and the V segment lost 0 bases, leaving 3 bases of the junction unmatched. Germline CDR1 reads SGDLS; CDR2 reads YYNGEE. CDR3 size: 15 residues.